Presented here are 9 T cell receptor beta chains from one specimen sequenced in a study of siplizumab effects on memory and regulatory T cells. Repertoires were generated with immunoSEQ multiplex PCR, while TCRdb's copy carries only in-frame clones and drops some. This table has approximately 20,000 clones, 44% appearing once. In the mixed lymphocyte reaction, cells were cocultured for 6 days at 37°C. No antigen has been identified for these receptors. Sequencing was performed on CFSE-low (dividing) CD4+ T cells sorted from an allogeneic mixed lymphocyte reaction. These receptors all stem from a human donor in good health; the cells came from an allogeneic mixed lymphocyte reaction. Some clones in this sample may be carry-over from other donors' samples.

A few counts support this clone. J is TRBJ2-3 and V is TRBV13, with TRBD2 matching over 12 bases. The length of the CDR3 is 18 residues. Germline CDR1 is PRHDT and CDR2 is FYEKMQ (reference sequence). After removal of 0 bases from V and 2 bases from J, the junction contained 6 bases not matched to a gene. The CDR3 region has the DNA TGTGCCAGCAGCTTAGGTTCCCTAGCGGGGGGGATCACAGATACGCAGTATTTT. It codes for CASSLGSLAGGITDTQYF.

The chain couples TRBV10-2 to TRBJ1-2; D gene unclear. This CDR3 is built from 13 residues. V lost 6 bases, J lost 3 bases, and 11 bases lay in between. The germline CDR1 and CDR2 sequences are WSHSY and SAAADI. The CDR3 bases are TGCGCCAGCAGCCCCCCCAGCCACTATGGCTACACCTTC. It specifies CASSPPSHYGYTF.

This clone was observed a few times. The chain combines TRBV6-1 with TRBJ2-7; 9 bases align to TRBD1. The CDR3 spans 15 residues. In germline, CDR1 is MNHNS, CDR2 SASEGT. Trimming took 4 bases from V and 2 from J; bases not matched to a gene: 6. CDR3 sequence reads: CASSGTGVPPYEQYF. CDR3 coding DNA: TGTGCCAGCAGTGGGACAGGGGTGCCGCCCTACGAGCAGTACTTC.

The chain recombines TRBV11-2 with TRBJ2-3; no firm D call. V dropped 0 bases and J dropped 0 bases, with 4 bases sitting between them. CDR3 size: 14 residues. From germline, CDR1 is SGHAT and CDR2 FQNNGV. In DNA, the CDR3 is TGTGCCAGCAGCTTAGACTGGAGCACAGATACGCAGTATTTT. Translating it yields CASSLDWSTDTQYF.

There are a few counts of this clone. This sequence joins TRBV5-1 and TRBJ2-7; no reliable D call. CDR3 length: 15 amino acids. V was trimmed by 4 bases and J by 0 bases, leaving 14 bases between them. CDR1 is SGHRS and CDR2 is YFSETQ in the germline V gene. CDR3 coding DNA: TGCGCCAGCAGCCCCGTTGGCTCTTACTCCTACGAGCAGTACTTC. Its protein product is CASSPVGSYSYEQYF.

The V gene is TRBV18, the J gene TRBJ2-5; D possibly matches TRBD1 or TRBD2 (5 bases each). This CDR3 is built from 17 residues. Looked up from germline, CDR1 is KGHSH and CDR2 is LQKENI. V was trimmed by 4 bases and J by 3 bases, leaving 21 bases between them. CDR3 DNA sequence: TGTGCCAGCTCACAACGCCGTGGGGGAAGGGCGGAAGAGACCCAGTACTTC. This codes for CASSQRRGGRAEETQYF. The full variable domain, completed using reference TRBV18 and TRBJ2-5, is NAGVMQNPRHLVRRRGQEARLRCSPMKGHSHVYWYRQLPEEGLKFMVYLQKENIIDESGMPKERFSAEFPKEGPSILRIQQVVRGDSAAYFCASSQRRGGRAEETQYFGPGTRLLVL.

This chain connects TRBV6-6 to TRBJ2-7, with D hard to call. Trimming removed 5 bases at V and 3 bases at J, with 11 bases between. CDR1 and CDR2 (germline): MNHNY, SVGAGI (reference sequence). The CDR3 is 13 amino acids. Written as DNA, the CDR3 is TGTGCCAGCAGTCGGACGGCGCTCTACGAGCAGTACTTC. Protein product: CASSRTALYEQYF.

This rearrangement joins TRBV2 to TRBJ2-7; no definite D call. V lost 0 bases and J 4 bases, leaving 13 bases between the germline ends. CDR1 and CDR2 from the germline V gene are SNHLY and FYNNEI. The CDR3 contains 15 residues. The CDR3, as DNA: TGTGCCAGCAGTGAAGCGAACCCCGTGGATTACGAGCAGTACTTC. Amino acids: CASSEANPVDYEQYF.

The chain is built from TRBV6-5 and TRBJ1-1; a weak D match, TRBD1 (6 bases). Germline CDR1 is MNHEY and CDR2 is SVGAGI. Trimming took off 5 bases at V and 6 bases at J, with 16 bases between the two ends. The CDR3 extends over 14 amino acids. The CDR3 bases are TGTGCCAGCAGTACCCGGACAGTTTCGGCTGAAGCTTTCTTT. Encoded protein: CASSTRTVSAEAFF.